This T cell receptor beta chain was found in a study of T cells after yellow fever vaccination. Across the whole study: SMART-Seq v4 Ultra Low Input prepared the low-cell-number fractions.

Per the germline V gene, CDR1 is MDHEN and CDR2 is SYDVKM. Trimming removed 5 bases at V and 3 bases at J, with 17 bases between. The CDR3 covers 16 residues. A note on this clonotype: Its antigen is not identified.

Findings of the study overall: Booster sampling recovered most clones from primary vaccination (around 96% CD4, approximately 90% CD8). It was a small share of clonotypes that appeared in both CD4 and CD8 compartments.

Template switching with 5'RACE generated the TCR cDNA and added a universal primer site and UMIs. Each CDR3 protein gets one entry after TCRdb re-called the 5' RACE reads with MiXCR. The repertoire has about 350,000 distinct CDR3 sequences, approximately 10% of them found once; the top ten carry roughly a sixth. V gene TRBV28 combines with J gene TRBJ2-1; D possibly corresponds to TRBD1 (6 bases). Source: PBMCs, taken on the day of the first yellow fever vaccination. This TCR was sampled from a young man who received the YFV17D yellow fever vaccine. In DNA, the CDR3 is TGTGCCAGCAGTAAACGGCGTTGGGACAACTACAATGAGCAGTTCTTC. Translating it yields CASSKRRWDNYNEQFF. Drawing the rest from reference TRBV28 and TRBJ2-1, the complete variable domain is DVKVTQSSRYLVKRTGEKVFLECVQDMDHENMFWYRQDPGLGLRLIYFSYDVKMKEKGDIPEGYSVSREKKERFSLILESASTNQTSMYLCASSKRRWDNYNEQFFGPGTRLTVL.